This T cell receptor (beta chain) stems from a study of blood T cell repertoires in COVID-19. Trimming shortened V by 7 bases and J by 3 bases, and 12 bases separated the two germline ends. The V gene's germline CDR1 is LNHDA and CDR2 SQIVND (reference sequence). The CDR3 runs 13 residues. How the authors handled the data: Nucleated cell counts were estimated from reference gene primer amplification. TCRdb's copy holds only in-frame clones and misses some; the assay was immunoSEQ multiplex PCR. V and J calls and clone size are those listed in that table; D and trimming were worked out from the DNA. The repertoire holds approximately 200,000 clones, around 87% seen once, with around 2.4% in the top ten.

The source is a woman younger than 45 who had recovered from COVID-19. V and J are TRBV19 and TRBJ2-5; tentatively, D is TRBD2 (6 bases). Sequencing was done on a sample of PBMCs or T cells enriched from blood (not recorded which). The CDR3: CASKWTGEETQYF. Written as DNA, the CDR3 is TGTGCCAGTAAGTGGACGGGGGAAGAGACCCAGTACTTC. Variable domain in full (rest from reference TRBV19 and TRBJ2-5): DGGITQSPKYLFRKEGQNVTLSCEQNLNHDAMYWYRQDPGQGLRLIYYSQIVNDFQKGDIAEGYSVSREKKESFPLTVTSAQKNPTAFYLCASKWTGEETQYFGPGTRLLVL.